One sample yielded the 2 T cell receptor beta chains listed below, sequenced in a study of CD8+CD57+ T cells in acquired aplastic anemia. Patients chosen for sequencing had shown CD8+CD57+ cell expansion by flow cytometry. Genomic DNA, the template, was used for profiling of the TCR beta VDJ and CDR3. TCRdb analysed the reads with MiXCR anew, one entry per CDR3 protein. The sample lists some 200,000 distinct CDR3 sequences; 60% to 80% were seen once. The sample was sorted CD4+, CD8+, or CD8+CD57+ T cells (not recorded which) from PBMCs. These receptors originate from a human donor with aplastic anemia.

The chain combines TRBV6-1 with TRBJ2-3, with 14 bases identical to TRBD2. V was pared by 7 bases and J by 2 bases, with 11 bases of the junction left unmatched. CDR3 length: 18 amino acids. Germline-derived CDR1 and CDR2 are MNHNS and SASEGT. CDR3 bases: TGTGCCAGCAATAACCCGACTAGCGGGGGGGCAATCACAGATACGCAGTATTTT. It is translated as CASNNPTSGGAITDTQYF.

In regard to this clonotype: A read error may account for a junction end that differs from germline. V gene TRBV7-9 combines with J gene TRBJ2-1; 7 nucleotides agree with TRBD2. This CDR3 comprises 13 residues. Germline CDR1 reads SEHNR; CDR2 reads FQNEAQ (reference sequence). CDR3 loop: CASSGTANDEQFF. The CDR3 DNA follows: TGCGCCAGCAGCGGGACGGCAAACGATGAGCAGTTCTTC. Using reference TRBV7-9 and TRBJ2-1 for the parts outside the CDR3, the full variable domain is DTGVSQNPRHKITKRGQNVTFRCDPISEHNRLYWYRQTLGQGPEFLTYFQNEAQLEKSRLLSDRFSAERPKGSFSTLEIQRTEQGDSAMYLCASSGTANDEQFFGPGTRLTVL.